This T cell receptor beta chain stems from a study of tumor-infiltrating lymphocytes in primary liver carcinoma. Germline DNA was also extracted, with blood RNA taken from unsorted whole blood. The CDR3 is 16 residues long. V gave up 2 bases and J gave up 4 bases, with 14 bases separating them. In germline, CDR1 is LGHNA, CDR2 YSLEER. TCR beta cDNA was reverse-transcribed from around 0.55 ug of total RNA. The reaction used a constant-region primer and ProtoScript II reverse transcriptase. Researchers made the TCR beta libraries by running three nested multiplex PCR rounds with slightly modified ARM-PCR. The first two PCR rounds used TRBV1-TRBV30 primers with a Cbeta primer, roughly 10 cycles each. TCRdb used MiXCR to reprocess the multiplex PCR reads, holding one entry per CDR3 protein. The table lists approximately 340,000 distinct CDR3 sequences, 65% of them singletons.

This sequence originates from a man in his forties or fifties with primary liver carcinoma and hepatitis B virus infection. The rearrangement links TRBV4-3 to TRBJ2-2; D may be TRBD1 (6 bases). Sequenced input: peripheral blood. CDR3 sequence: CASSQRGSLSTGELFF. CDR3 in DNA: TGCGCCAGCAGCCAAAGGGGGTCGCTTAGCACCGGGGAGCTGTTTTTT.